The 27 T cell receptor beta chains given below trace back to one sample, sequenced in a study of T-cell memory formation after mild COVID-19. TCRdb itself ran the 5' RACE reads through MiXCR, one entry per CDR3 protein. The sample shows 240,000 or so distinct CDR3 sequences, approximately 9% of them seen only once. Source material: PBMCs or a T cell subset sorted from them (not recorded which). All receptors come from a man between 18 and 35 years old who had mild COVID-19 (a few samples of this study predate the infection). Cell type and time point are not known.

The table lists this clonotype with many counts. The V and J genes are TRBV6-2 or TRBV6-3 and TRBJ2-5, with a weak D call TRBD2 (6 bases). The CDR3 has 14 amino acids. V was pared by 9 bases and J by 5 bases, with 19 bases between. Germline values: CDR1 MNHEY, CDR2 SVGEGT. CDR3 protein: CASIGGLTGETQYF. The CDR3 DNA follows: TGTGCCAGTATCGGGGGTTTAACCGGTGAGACCCAGTACTTC.

The chain has TRBV27 and TRBJ1-1, with 7 bases that match TRBD1. This CDR3 has 14 amino acids. Germline V gives CDR1 MNHEY, CDR2 SMNVEV (reference sequence). V dropped 8 bases and J dropped 1; count of bases not matched to a gene: 7. CDR3 loop: CASLNNRGNTEAFF. The CDR3 region has the DNA TGTGCCAGCCTTAACAACAGGGGGAACACTGAAGCTTTCTTT.

This clonotype was detected a few times. This sequence joins TRBV27 and TRBJ1-3; no firm D call. V shed 6 bases and J shed 2 bases, with 8 bases lying between them. CDR1 is MNHEY and CDR2 is SMNVEV in the germline V gene (reference sequence). CDR3 size: 13 residues. The CDR3 reads CASSPRTGNTIYF. The CDR3 DNA reads as TGTGCCAGCAGCCCCCGGACTGGAAACACCATATATTTT.

The chain carries TRBV7-2 and TRBJ1-1, with D hard to call. The CDR3 runs 14 residues. V gave up 5 bases and J gave up 5 bases, with 15 bases separating them. Looked up from germline, CDR1 is SGHTA and CDR2 is FQGNSA. CDR3 nucleotide sequence: TGTGCCAGCAGCCGGAGCTGGGGAGGGACTGAAGCTTTCTTT. This codes for CASSRSWGGTEAFF.

Only a few counts were recorded for this clonotype. V gene TRBV4-2 combines with J gene TRBJ1-1; no clear D. The CDR3 sequence is 16 residues long. V lost 0 bases, J lost 1 base, and 12 bases lay in between. The germline CDR1 and CDR2 sequences are LGHNA and YNFKEQ. DNA for the CDR3: TGTGCCAGCAGCCAAGAAAGTGCAGCGGCGAACACTGAAGCTTTCTTT. It specifies CASSQESAAANTEAFF.

This clonotype was found a few times. The chain has TRBV9 and TRBJ1-6; TRBD1 matches 8 bases. Germline V gene sequence: CDR1 SGDLS, CDR2 YYNGEE. The CDR3 is 16 residues long. With 0 bases clipped from V and 7 bases from J, the junction kept 6 bases outside the gene matches. This chain's CDR3 is CASSVAAGGENSPLHF. The CDR3 DNA reads as TGTGCCAGCAGCGTAGCGGCAGGGGGCGAAAATTCACCCCTCCACTTT.

This clonotype was seen more than once but under ten times. The chain uses TRBV20-1 and TRBJ2-3; no reliable D call. The CDR3 runs to 12 residues. Trimming cost V 6 bases and J 3 bases, with 10 bases left between them. In germline, CDR1 is DFQATT, CDR2 SNEGSKA (reference sequence). The CDR3 DNA is TGCAGTGCAAGTAGAGAGACAGATACGCAGTATTTT. Its protein is CSASRETDTQYF.

The chain uses TRBV12-3 or TRBV12-4 and TRBJ2-3, with TRBD1 matching 9 bases. Germline trimming cut 6 bases from V and 0 bases from J; bases unmatched to any gene: 19. The CDR3 has 20 amino acids. The CDR3 reads CASSSRDRVWGEYSTDTQYF. DNA of the CDR3: TGTGCCAGCAGCAGCCGGGACAGGGTTTGGGGGGAGTATAGCACAGATACGCAGTATTTT.

The sample holds many counts of this clonotype. The J gene is TRBJ2-1, the V gene TRBV4-3; TRBD1 agrees at 7 bases. The junction had 9 bases not matched to a gene; V was cut back by 5 bases and J by 5 bases. Germline CDR1 is LGHNA and CDR2 is YSLEER. This CDR3 has 15 amino acids. CDR3 nucleotide sequence: TGCGCCAGCAGCAAGTACGGTCAGGGGGACAATGAGCAGTTCTTC. It encodes CASSKYGQGDNEQFF.

The genes are TRBV10-3 and TRBJ1-1; D might be TRBD1 (5 bases). The CDR3 has 11 amino acids. Trimming took 8 bases from V and 3 from J, leaving 7 bases between them. Germline values: CDR1 ENHRY, CDR2 SYGVKD. For the CDR3, the DNA is TGTGCCATCGGGGGGGACACTGAAGCTTTCTTT. This sequence encodes CAIGGDTEAFF.

The gene calls are TRBV12-3 or TRBV12-4 and TRBJ1-2, with 8 bases fitting TRBD1. The CDR3 extends over 13 amino acids. J was trimmed by 4 bases and V by 5 bases; bases with no gene match: 3. This chain's CDR3 is CASSRGQGYGYTF. In DNA, the CDR3 is TGTGCCAGCAGTCGCGGACAGGGCTATGGCTACACCTTC.

In regard to this clonotype: This may arise from a read error, as a much more abundant clone is one base away. The genes are TRBV5-1 and TRBJ2-7; D remains unclear. The CDR3 contains 11 residues. V lost 1 base, J lost 3 bases, and 2 bases lay in between. Per the germline V gene, CDR1 is SGHRS and CDR2 is YFSETQ. CDR3 bases: TGCGCCAGCAGCTTGTACTACGAGCAGTACTTC. This gives the protein CASSLYYEQYF.

In its sample, this clonotype was seen a few times. The rearrangement links TRBV9 to TRBJ2-5; the D is unclear. CDR3 length: 15 amino acids. V was trimmed by 3 bases and J by 2 bases, leaving 14 bases between them. Germline V lookup: CDR1 SGDLS, CDR2 YYNGEE. This CDR3 is CASSAIAGRQETQYF. The CDR3 nucleotides are TGTGCCAGCAGCGCGATCGCCGGCCGGCAAGAGACCCAGTACTTC.

A few counts support this clonotype. The V gene is TRBV5-1, the J gene TRBJ1-2; weak D call: TRBD1 (5 bases). Germline-derived CDR1 and CDR2 are SGHRS and YFSETQ. The V end was cut by 0 bases, the J end by 5 bases, with 14 bases between. The CDR3 length is 15 residues. The CDR3 DNA reads as TGCGCCAGCAGCTTGGTGTCTGTGACAGAGTATGGCTACACCTTC. It specifies CASSLVSVTEYGYTF. Variable domain in full (rest from reference TRBV5-1 and TRBJ1-2): KAGVTQTPRYLIKTRGQQVTLSCSPISGHRSVSWYQQTPGQGLQFLFEYFSETQRNKGNFPGRFSGRQFSNSRSEMNVSTLELGDSALYLCASSLVSVTEYGYTFGSGTRLTVV.

The chain employs TRBV5-8 and TRBJ1-5; D possibly corresponds to TRBD1 (6 bases). V shed 2 bases and J shed 5 bases, with 14 bases lying between them. Germline loops: CDR1 SGHTS, CDR2 YDEGEE. There are 15 residues in the CDR3. In DNA, the CDR3 is TGTGCCAGCAGCTTAGGCGGGGGGCTCCATCAGCCCCAGCATTTT. It codes for CASSLGGGLHQPQHF.

This clonotype was observed a few times. The chain couples TRBV27 to TRBJ2-7, with a tentative D call TRBD2 (7 bases). The CDR3 loop spans 14 amino acids. V shed 4 bases and J shed 3 bases, with 13 bases lying between them. The germline CDR1 and CDR2 sequences are MNHEY and SMNVEV (reference sequence). CDR3 in amino acids: CASSYRGGDYEQYF. The CDR3, as DNA: TGTGCCAGCAGTTACCGAGGGGGGGACTACGAGCAGTACTTC.

This clonotype was counted at least ten times. The rearrangement links TRBV25-1 to TRBJ2-4; D not resolved. Looked up from germline, CDR1 is MGHDK and CDR2 is SYGVNS. V lost 2 bases and J lost 0, with 11 bases in between. The CDR3 covers 16 residues. CDR3 sequence reads: CASSEPGLLAKNIQYF. CDR3 nucleotide sequence: TGTGCCAGCAGTGAACCCGGCCTATTAGCCAAAAACATTCAGTACTTC.

There are many counts of this clonotype. The rearrangement links TRBV27 to TRBJ2-5, with unresolved D. The CDR3 consists of 16 residues. From germline, CDR1 is MNHEY and CDR2 SMNVEV (reference sequence). The V and J ends lost 0 bases and 1 base respectively, with 12 bases between them. The CDR3 is CASSLSRGQSQETQYF. CDR3 sequence (DNA): TGTGCCAGCAGTTTATCGAGAGGCCAGAGCCAAGAGACCCAGTACTTC.

This chain uses TRBV27 with TRBJ1-1; D uncertain. This CDR3 has 12 amino acids. Germline V gives CDR1 MNHEY, CDR2 SMNVEV (reference sequence). V lost 3 bases and J lost 3, with 5 bases in between. CDR3 sequence reads: CASSFADTEAFF. The CDR3, as DNA: TGTGCCAGCAGTTTCGCCGACACTGAAGCTTTCTTT.

This clonotype was seen many times. The chain recombines TRBV7-9 with TRBJ1-1, with a weak D call TRBD1 (5 bases). Trimming shortened V by 5 bases and J by 5 bases, and 9 bases separated the two germline ends. Germline CDR1 reads SEHNR; CDR2 reads FQNEAQ (reference sequence). This CDR3 region has 12 residues. In nucleotides, the CDR3 is TGTGCCAGCAGCCCCGGACAAACTGAAGCTTTCTTT. Translated: CASSPGQTEAFF.

In its sample, this clonotype was seen a few times. This chain connects TRBV7-2 to TRBJ2-5; TRBD2 matches 8 bases. The CDR3 has 13 amino acids. V lost 6 bases to trimming and J lost 3 bases; unmatched junction nucleotides: 3. Germline CDR1 is SGHTA and CDR2 is FQGNSA. The chain's CDR3 is CASRTSVEETQYF. CDR3 DNA sequence: TGTGCCAGCAGGACTAGCGTTGAAGAGACCCAGTACTTC.

This clonotype has only a few counts. In nucleotides, the CDR3 is TGTGCCAGCAGTTCCAGGGAGGGGGGAAGCTACACCTTC. Translation gives CASSSREGGSYTF. This chain links TRBV7-2 with TRBJ1-2; D is perhaps TRBD1 (6 bases). This CDR3 has 13 residues. Germline CDR1 SGHTA, CDR2 FQGNSA. Trimming cost V 6 bases and J 9 bases, with 17 bases left between them.

The V and J genes are TRBV29-1 and TRBJ2-5, with D tentatively TRBD2 (7 bases). Germline CDR1 is SQVTM and CDR2 is ANQGSEA. The V and J ends lost 5 bases and 4 bases respectively, with 14 bases between them. The CDR3 covers 13 residues. CDR3 in amino acids: CSVSLGGGETQYF. For the CDR3, the DNA is TGCAGCGTTTCTTTGGGAGGGGGAGAGACCCAGTACTTC.

This clonotype has just a few counts. The chain employs TRBV5-1 and TRBJ2-1; the D gene is possibly TRBD2 (5 bases). The V end was cut by 3 bases, the J end by 6 bases, with 10 bases between. The germline V gene encodes CDR1 SGHRS and CDR2 YFSETQ. This CDR3 is 13 amino acids long. CDR3: CASSSLGPNEQFF. The CDR3 coding sequence is TGCGCCAGCAGCTCACTAGGCCCCAATGAGCAGTTCTTC.

The chain employs TRBV27 and TRBJ1-1; D is ambiguous. Germline V CDR1 and CDR2: MNHEY, SMNVEV (reference sequence). The length of the CDR3 is 13 residues. The V end was cut by 9 bases, the J end by 2 bases, with 13 bases between. As DNA, the CDR3 is TGTGCCAGTACGTCTCAACAAAACACTGAAGCTTTCTTT. Amino acid sequence: CASTSQQNTEAFF.

A few counts support this clonotype. The gene calls are TRBV20-1 and TRBJ2-2; 8 positions agree with TRBD2. This CDR3 is 14 amino acids long. Germline loops: CDR1 DFQATT, CDR2 SNEGSKA (reference sequence). V trimming: 3 bases; J trimming: 6 bases; junction bases outside the gene matches: 6. CDR3 nucleotides: TGCAGTGCTAGTCCCAGCGGGGGATCCGGGGAGCTGTTTTTT. It translates to CSASPSGGSGELFF.

The rearrangement joins TRBV2 to TRBJ1-1; no clear D. V was cut by 6 bases and J by 4 bases, with 21 bases left in between. This CDR3 spans 16 amino acids. In germline, CDR1 is SNHLY, CDR2 FYNNEI. Written as DNA, the CDR3 is TGTGCCAGCAGGGGCCGCGTATGGTCTCCGAGCACTGAAGCTTTCTTT. It encodes CASRGRVWSPSTEAFF. The full variable domain, its missing parts supplied by reference TRBV2 and TRBJ1-1, is EPEVTQTPSHQVTQMGQEVILRCVPISNHLYFYWYRQILGQKVEFLVSFYNNEISEKSEIFDDQFSVERPDGSNFTLKIRSTKLEDSAMYFCASRGRVWSPSTEAFFGQGTRLTVV.